This T cell receptor (beta chain) was profiled in a study of naive and memory T cell subsets. Points from the study as a whole: Possibly reflecting memory cells re-expressing CD45RA, a few larger clonotypes occurred in naive repertoires, especially CD8.

The CDR3 totals 16 residues. From germline, CDR1 is SGHTA and CDR2 FQGNSA. Losses at the gene ends were 0 bases for V and 2 bases for J; bases not matched to a gene: 2. From the second PCR step, alpha and beta chains were amplified apart. Both TRBC1 and TRBC2 were covered by a beta constant-region primer of two equimolar oligonucleotides. The ligated cDNA underwent four PCR rounds using SP2 and nested alpha and beta constant-region primers. An oligonucleotide with the SP2 primer and a 12-nucleotide UMI was ligated to the cDNA 3' end. TCRdb re-called the UMI-ligation and nested PCR reads with MiXCR, one entry per CDR3 protein. Among tens of thousands of distinct CDR3 sequences, approximately 10% were seen once, and the ten largest hold just over 0.13%. This clonotype showed up many times. Its antigen is not known.

The sample taken for sequencing was naive CD4+ T cells from blood. The clonotype comes from a human donor in good health. V gene TRBV7-2 combines with J gene TRBJ1-5, with 9 bases matching TRBD1. The CDR3 DNA sequence: TGTGCCAGCAGCTTAGCTAGGACAGGGGGCAATCAGCCCCAGCATTTT. It codes for CASSLARTGGNQPQHF.